The clone carrying this T cell receptor (beta chain) was picked up a small number of times. The data are from a study of cytomegalovirus exposure and HLA in healthy donors. The CDR3 spans 15 residues. The ends lost 5 bases at V and 2 bases at J; junction bases unmatched: 7. Germline assignment: CDR1 LNHDA and CDR2 SQIVND (reference sequence). Primers: 60 Vbeta forward and 13 Jbeta reverse. Sequencing used immunoSEQ multiplex PCR; TCRdb keeps in-frame clones, though not all of them. The table records roughly 100,000 clones, roughly 76% of them present only once. The chain has TRBV19 and TRBJ2-3; 7 nucleotides agree with TRBD1. Sequencing was carried out using PBMCs. The clonotype was recovered from a man aged 35 to 55 in good health and CMV-seronegative. This chain's CDR3 is CASSAPTGLTDTQYF. DNA for the CDR3: TGTGCCAGTAGTGCCCCGACAGGGCTCACAGATACGCAGTATTTT.